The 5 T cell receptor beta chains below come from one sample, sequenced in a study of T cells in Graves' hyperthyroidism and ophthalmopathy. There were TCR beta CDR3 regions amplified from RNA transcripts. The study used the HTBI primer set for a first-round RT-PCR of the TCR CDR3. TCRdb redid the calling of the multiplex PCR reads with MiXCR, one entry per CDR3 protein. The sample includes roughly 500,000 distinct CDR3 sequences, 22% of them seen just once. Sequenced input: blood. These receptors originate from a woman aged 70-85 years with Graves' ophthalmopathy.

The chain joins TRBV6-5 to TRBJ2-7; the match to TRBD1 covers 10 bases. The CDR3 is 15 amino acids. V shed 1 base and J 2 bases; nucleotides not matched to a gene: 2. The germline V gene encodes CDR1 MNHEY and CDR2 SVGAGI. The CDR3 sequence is CASSYFGQGAYEQYF. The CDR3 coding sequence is TGTGCCAGCAGTTACTTCGGACAGGGGGCCTACGAGCAGTACTTC.

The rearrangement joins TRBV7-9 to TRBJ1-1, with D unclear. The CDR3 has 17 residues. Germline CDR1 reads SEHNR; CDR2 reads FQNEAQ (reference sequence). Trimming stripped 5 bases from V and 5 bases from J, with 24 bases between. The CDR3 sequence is CASSIALPRPSQTEAFF. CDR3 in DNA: TGTGCCAGCAGCATCGCACTTCCCCGCCCCAGCCAGACTGAAGCTTTCTTT.

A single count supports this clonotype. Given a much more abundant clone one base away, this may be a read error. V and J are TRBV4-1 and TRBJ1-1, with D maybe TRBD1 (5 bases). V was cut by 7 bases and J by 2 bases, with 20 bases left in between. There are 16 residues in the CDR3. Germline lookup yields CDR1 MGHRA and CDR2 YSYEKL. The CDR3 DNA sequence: TGCGCCAGCAACCTCCTGGCTTGGGACTCTAACACTGAAGCTTTCTTT. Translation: CASNLLAWDSNTEAFF.

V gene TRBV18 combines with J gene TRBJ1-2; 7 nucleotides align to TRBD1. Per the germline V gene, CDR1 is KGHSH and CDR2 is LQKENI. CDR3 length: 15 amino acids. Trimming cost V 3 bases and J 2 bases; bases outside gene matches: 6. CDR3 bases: TGTGCCAGCTCACCCGGTGGCAGGGGGAACTATGGCTACACCTTC. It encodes CASSPGGRGNYGYTF.

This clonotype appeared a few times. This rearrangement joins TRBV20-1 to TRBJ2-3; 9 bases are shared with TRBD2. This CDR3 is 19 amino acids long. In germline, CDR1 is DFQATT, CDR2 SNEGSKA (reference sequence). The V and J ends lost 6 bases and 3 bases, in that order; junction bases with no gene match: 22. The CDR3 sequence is CSATIGGGRAPAGTDTQYF. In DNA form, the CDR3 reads TGCAGTGCAACCATAGGTGGCGGGAGGGCCCCGGCCGGGACAGATACGCAGTATTTT.